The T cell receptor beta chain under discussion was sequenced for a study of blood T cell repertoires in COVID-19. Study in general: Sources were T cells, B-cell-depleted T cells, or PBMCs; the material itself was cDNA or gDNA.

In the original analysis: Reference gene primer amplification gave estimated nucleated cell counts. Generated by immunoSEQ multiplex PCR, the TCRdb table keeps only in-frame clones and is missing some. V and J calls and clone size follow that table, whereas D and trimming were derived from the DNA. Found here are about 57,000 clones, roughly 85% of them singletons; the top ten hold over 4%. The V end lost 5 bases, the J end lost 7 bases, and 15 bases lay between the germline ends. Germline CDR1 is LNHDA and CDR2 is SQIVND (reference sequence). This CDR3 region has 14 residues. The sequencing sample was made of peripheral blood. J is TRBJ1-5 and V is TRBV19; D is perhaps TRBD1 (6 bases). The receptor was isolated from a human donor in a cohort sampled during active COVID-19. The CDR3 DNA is TGTGCCAGTAGTCCCGTCCAGGGGTGGCAGCCCCAGCATTTT. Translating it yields CASSPVQGWQPQHF.